These 2 T cell receptor beta chains were sequenced from one sample in a study of neurological immune-mediated disorders. From the 5' RACE reads, TCRdb called clonotypes with MiXCR, one entry per CDR3 protein. The sample yields about 60,000 distinct CDR3 sequences, about 4.2% seen once. Sequences were obtained from PBMCs. Receptors were obtained from a man in his forties or fifties with multiple sclerosis.

In this sample, this clonotype turned up many times. The V gene is TRBV28, the J gene TRBJ2-2; 8 nucleotides line up with TRBD1. V lost 5 bases to trimming and J lost 5 bases; unmatched junction nucleotides: 1. Germline CDR1 and CDR2: MDHEN and SYDVKM. CDR3 length: 13 amino acids. The CDR3 spells CASSHRGTGELFF. The DNA for the CDR3 is TGTGCCAGCAGTCACAGGGGGACCGGGGAGCTGTTTTTT.

This clonotype has at least ten counts. The rearrangement links TRBV5-1 to TRBJ1-1; TRBD1 matches at 8 bases. After removal of 4 bases from V and 1 base from J, the junction contained 3 bases not matched to a gene. The CDR3 has 14 residues. CDR1 SGHRS and CDR2 YFSETQ come from the germline V gene. CDR3 in amino acids: CASSGGQENTEAFF. CDR3 bases: TGCGCCAGCAGCGGGGGACAGGAGAACACTGAAGCTTTCTTT.